Described below is a single T cell receptor beta chain sequence and its context. Its cognate antigen is unknown. Looked up from germline, CDR1 is MGHRA and CDR2 is YSYEKL. V lost 0 bases, J lost 3 bases, and 3 bases stayed unmatched. The CDR3 extends over 19 amino acids. The source of the sample is a study of graft-versus-host responses after intestinal transplantation. As for the study in general: All recipients were given anti-thymocyte globulin induction, and tacrolimus and steroids were then administered for approximately 3 years.

Assay: immunoSEQ multiplex PCR; the TCRdb copy retains only in-frame clones and omits some. The data hold about 50,000 clones, with roughly 91% observed a single time. Study-wide results and limits: GvH clones were identified in recipient marrow, with some first appearing in ileum or blood. Within allografts, high graft-versus-host to host-versus-graft clonal ratios were seen among patients with graft-donor T cell macrochimerism. Researchers found peak circulating GvH clone levels linked to early post-transplant HvG declines.

The chain carries TRBV4-1 and TRBJ2-6, with 15 bases aligning to TRBD2. This receptor was taken from a human donor who was the organ donor for an intestinal transplant. The specimen was unstimulated CD4+ T cells sorted from spleen or lymph node cells, collected before transplant. The DNA for the CDR3 is TGCGCCAGCAGCCAAGACTGGACTAGCGGGAGGGGTGGGGCCAACGTCCTGACTTTC. The encoded protein is CASSQDWTSGRGGANVLTF.